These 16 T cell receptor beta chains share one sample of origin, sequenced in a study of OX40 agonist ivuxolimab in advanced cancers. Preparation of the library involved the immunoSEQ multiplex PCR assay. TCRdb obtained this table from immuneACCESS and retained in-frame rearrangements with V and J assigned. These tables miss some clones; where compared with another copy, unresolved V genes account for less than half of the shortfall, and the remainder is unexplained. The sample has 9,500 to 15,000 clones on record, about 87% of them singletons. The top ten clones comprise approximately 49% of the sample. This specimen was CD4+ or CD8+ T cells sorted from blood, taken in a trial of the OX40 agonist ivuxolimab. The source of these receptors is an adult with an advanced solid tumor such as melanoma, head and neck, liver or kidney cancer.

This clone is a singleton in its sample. CDR3 DNA: TGTGCCAGCAGTTTAGCGGGAGAAAGCGAGCAGTACTTC. Translating gives CASSLAGESEQYF. The rearrangement joins TRBV27 to TRBJ2-7; 7 bases agree with TRBD2. V gave up 2 bases and J gave up 6 bases; unmatched junction bases: 4. Germline loops: CDR1 MNHEY, CDR2 SMNVEV (reference sequence). The CDR3 totals 13 residues.

CDR3 residues: CASSKVKDRDRLKTQYF. In DNA, the CDR3 is TGTGCCAGCAGCAAAGTGAAAGACAGGGACCGATTAAAGACCCAGTACTTC. The chain has TRBV21-1 and TRBJ2-5; whether TRBD1, the table's D call, matches the DNA was not checked. TRBV21-1 constitutes a pseudogene. This CDR3 has 17 residues.

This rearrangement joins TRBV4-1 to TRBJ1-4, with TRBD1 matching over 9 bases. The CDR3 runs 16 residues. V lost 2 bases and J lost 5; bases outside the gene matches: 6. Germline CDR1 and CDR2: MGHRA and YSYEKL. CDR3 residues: CASSQFGQGWNEKLFF. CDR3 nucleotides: TGCGCCAGCAGCCAATTCGGACAGGGGTGGAATGAAAAACTGTTTTTT.

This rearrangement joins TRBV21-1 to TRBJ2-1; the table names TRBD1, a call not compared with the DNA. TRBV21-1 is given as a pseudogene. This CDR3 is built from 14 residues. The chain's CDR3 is CASSRGTGLNEQFF. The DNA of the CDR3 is TGTGCCAGCAGCAGGGGGACAGGGCTGAATGAGCAGTTCTTC.

CDR3 coding DNA: TGTGCCAGCAGCGTAGCTATTAGCGGGAGCGAAAATGAGCAGTTCTTC. It encodes CASSVAISGSENEQFF. This rearrangement joins TRBV9 to TRBJ2-1; 9 nucleotides agree with TRBD2. There are 16 residues in the CDR3. V shed 0 bases, J shed 7 bases, and the junction held 8 bases outside the gene matches. Germline V lookup: CDR1 SGDLS, CDR2 YYNGEE.

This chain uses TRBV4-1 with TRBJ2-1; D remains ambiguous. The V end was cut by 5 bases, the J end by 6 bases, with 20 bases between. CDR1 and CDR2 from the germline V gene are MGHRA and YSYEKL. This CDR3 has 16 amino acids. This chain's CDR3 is CASSVIGYLTSNEQFF. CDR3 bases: TGCGCCAGCAGCGTCATAGGGTACTTGACCTCCAATGAGCAGTTCTTC.

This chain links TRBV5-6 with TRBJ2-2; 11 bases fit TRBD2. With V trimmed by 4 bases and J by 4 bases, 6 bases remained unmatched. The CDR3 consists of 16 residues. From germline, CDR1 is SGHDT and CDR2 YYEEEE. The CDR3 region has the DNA TGTGCCAGCAGCCCCCGACTAGCGGGACTCACCGGGGAGCTGTTTTTT. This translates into CASSPRLAGLTGELFF.

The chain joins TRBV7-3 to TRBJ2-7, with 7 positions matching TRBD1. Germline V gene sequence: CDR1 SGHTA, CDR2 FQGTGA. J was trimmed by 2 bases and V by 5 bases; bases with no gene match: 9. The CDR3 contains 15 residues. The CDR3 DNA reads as TGTGCCAGCAGCGAAACCCCGGGACAGCCCTACGAGCAGTACTTC. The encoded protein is CASSETPGQPYEQYF.

The CDR3 DNA reads TGTGCCAGCAGCCCCATCACCGGGGAGCTGTTTTTT. Translation: CASSPITGELFF. This rearrangement joins TRBV7-9 to TRBJ2-2; D is uncertain. The germline V gene has CDR1 SEHNR and CDR2 FQNEAQ (reference sequence). This CDR3 is built from 12 residues. The germline V and J ends were trimmed by 5 bases and 4 bases, with 5 bases remaining between them.

CDR3: CASSFRGTDTQYF. CDR3 bases: TGTGCCAGCAGTTTTCGCGGCACAGATACGCAGTATTTT. The genes are TRBV28 and TRBJ2-3; no reliable D call. V lost 3 bases and J lost 1, with 5 bases in between. Per the germline V gene, CDR1 is MDHEN and CDR2 is SYDVKM. There are 13 residues in the CDR3.

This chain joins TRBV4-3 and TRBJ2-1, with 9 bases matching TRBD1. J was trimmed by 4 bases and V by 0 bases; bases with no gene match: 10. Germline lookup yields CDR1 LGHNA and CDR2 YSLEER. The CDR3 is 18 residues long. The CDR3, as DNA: TGCGCCAGCAGCCAAGAAGCCGGGACAGGGTTTTTTTACAATGAGCAGTTCTTC. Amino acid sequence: CASSQEAGTGFFYNEQFF.

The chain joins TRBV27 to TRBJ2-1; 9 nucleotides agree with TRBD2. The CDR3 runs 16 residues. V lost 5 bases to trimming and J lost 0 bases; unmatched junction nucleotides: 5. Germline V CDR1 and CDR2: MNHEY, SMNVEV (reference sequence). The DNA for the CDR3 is TGTGCCAGCAGTCCCGCGGGGGGGGCCTCCTACAATGAGCAGTTCTTC. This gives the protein CASSPAGGASYNEQFF.

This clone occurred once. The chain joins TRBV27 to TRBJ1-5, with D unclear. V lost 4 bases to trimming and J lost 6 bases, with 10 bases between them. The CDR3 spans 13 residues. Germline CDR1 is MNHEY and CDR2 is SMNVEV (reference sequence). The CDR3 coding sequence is TGTGCCAGCAGTTCCCGCTTTTCTCAGCCCCAGCATTTT. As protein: CASSSRFSQPQHF.

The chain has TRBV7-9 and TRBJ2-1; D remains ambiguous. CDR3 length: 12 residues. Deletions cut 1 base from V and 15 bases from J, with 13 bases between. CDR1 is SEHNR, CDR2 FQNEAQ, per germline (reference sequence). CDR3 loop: CASSLGAPRGFF. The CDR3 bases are TGTGCCAGCAGCTTAGGGGCCCCCCGCGGGTTCTTC.

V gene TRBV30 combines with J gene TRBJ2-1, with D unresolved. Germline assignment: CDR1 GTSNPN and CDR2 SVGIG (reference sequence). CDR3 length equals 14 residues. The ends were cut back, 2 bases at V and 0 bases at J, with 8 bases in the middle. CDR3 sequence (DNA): TGTGCCTGGAGTTTGGCGGTCTCCTACAATGAGCAGTTCTTC. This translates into CAWSLAVSYNEQFF.

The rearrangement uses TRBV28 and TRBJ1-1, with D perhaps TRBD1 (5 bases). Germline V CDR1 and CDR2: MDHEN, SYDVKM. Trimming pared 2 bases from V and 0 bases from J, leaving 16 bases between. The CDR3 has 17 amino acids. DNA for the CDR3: TGTGCCAGCAGTTTACCCCCCCAGACAGCGATGAACACTGAAGCTTTCTTT. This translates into CASSLPPQTAMNTEAFF.